This T cell receptor (beta chain) was captured in a study of T cell responses to AZD1222 COVID-19 vaccine. Generated by immunoSEQ multiplex PCR, the TCRdb table keeps only in-frame clones and is missing some. The sample lists more than 95,000 clones, around 87% seen once, with about 2.7% in the top ten. Trimming left V 7 bases short and J 7 bases short, with 23 bases between. This CDR3 spans 15 amino acids. Germline CDR1 and CDR2: SNHLY and FYNNEI. On this clone itself: Its antigen is undetermined.

Points from the study as a whole: Nearly half of spike-specific TCRs reportedly go after variant regions that carry no mutations.

The rearrangement links TRBV2 to TRBJ2-7; weak D call: TRBD1 (6 bases). This receptor was obtained from an adult in good health. The material sequenced was peripheral blood, taken on day 0 of AZD1222 vaccination. In DNA, the CDR3 is TGTGCCAGCAAACCCCTCCTGGACAGCCACAAGGAGCAGTACTTC. It yields the protein CASKPLLDSHKEQYF.